This TCR beta chain was identified in a study of cytomegalovirus exposure and HLA in healthy donors. The CDR3 totals 16 residues. The V end lost 3 bases, the J end lost 0 bases, and 12 bases lay between the germline ends. Germline V gene lookup returns CDR1 SGHDT and CDR2 YYEEEE. Study results and limitations: Further analysis was carried out later, and it showed several of the most significant clusters appearing linked to common viral pathogens. There was a cluster of highly shared sequence variants that was likely a sequencing artifact. A later analysis linked some 18,000 TCR beta sequences to HLA alleles at 0.05 false discovery rate.

Of note for this clone: Its cognate antigen is unknown.

The PCR was carried out with 60 Vbeta primers and 13 Jbeta primers. Sequenced by immunoSEQ multiplex PCR; TCRdb stores in-frame clones only, minus some. This sample has fewer than 250,000 clones, with 65% to 85% found just once. Sequencing was performed on PBMCs. This receptor was taken from a man between 35 and 55 years old in good health and CMV-seropositive. The chain couples TRBV5-6 to TRBJ2-2; D gene uncertain. CDR3 DNA: TGTGCCAGCAGCTCCTCCCCTAGTTCGAACACCGGGGAGCTGTTTTTT. It is translated as CASSSSPSSNTGELFF.